The source of this T cell receptor beta chain is a study of T cell repertoires in cytomegalovirus infection. This CDR3 contains 18 residues. V was pared by 1 base and J by 0 bases, with 4 bases of the junction left unmatched. Looked up from germline, CDR1 is LNHDA and CDR2 is SQIVND (reference sequence). Using its own MiXCR run on the reads, TCRdb lists one record per CDR3 protein. The sample lists about half a million distinct CDR3 sequences; roughly a third were seen once. This clonotype was seen a handful of times. Antigen specificity is unknown. Material: cultured PBMCs, obtained from culture after CMV antigen stimulation. The V and J genes are TRBV19 and TRBJ1-3; the match to TRBD1 covers 12 bases. This clonotype was sampled from a human donor in good health (CMV status not recorded). Some clones in this sample may be carry-over from other donors' samples. For the CDR3, the DNA is TGTGCCAGTAGTATAGTCGGGACAGGGGGCTTCTCTGGAAACACCATATATTTT. This translates into CASSIVGTGGFSGNTIYF.